This T cell receptor beta chain was documented in a study of control samples from healthy donors and cancer patients. Generated by immunoSEQ multiplex PCR, the TCRdb table keeps only in-frame clones and is missing some. The sample records roughly 190,000 clones, 91% being singletons. Losses at the gene ends were 4 bases for V and 2 bases for J; bases not matched to a gene: 7. The germline V gene encodes CDR1 MGHRA and CDR2 YSYEKL. CDR3 length: 16 amino acids. The sequenced material came from blood. This chain joins TRBV4-1 and TRBJ2-7, with TRBD2 matching 11 bases. The receptor was derived from a man aged 25-45 years in good health. The DNA of the CDR3 is TGCGCCAGCAGCCCAAAAGGACTAGCGGGCGCCTACGAGCAGTACTTC. It codes for CASSPKGLAGAYEQYF.